The next 18 T cell receptor beta chains were all read from a single sample in a study of control samples from healthy donors and cancer patients (dated by TCRdb to between 2020 and 2021). Library preparation used the immunoSEQ multiplex PCR assay. Sourced from immuneACCESS, this table was stored by TCRdb with only in-frame sequences that have V and J called. A share of the clones is absent; for the studies checked, an unresolved V gene accounts for under half, and the remainder has no known explanation. The sample table contains around 76,000 clones; only one count was recorded for roughly nine tenths of them. Approximately 8.8% of the sample belongs to the ten largest clones. Sequencing was done on a sample of PBMCs. The receptor source for this set is a woman in her 50s with colorectal cancer.

The rearrangement uses TRBV29-1 and TRBJ1-1; a weak D match, TRBD1 (5 bases). V was clipped by 3 bases and J by 9 bases, with 11 bases between them. CDR1 and CDR2 (germline): SQVTM, ANQGSEA. CDR3 size: 11 residues. The CDR3 bases are TGCAGCGTTGATGCGGGGCGGAAAGCTTTCTTT. The encoded protein is CSVDAGRKAFF.

The rearrangement joins TRBV2 to TRBJ1-5; D remains unclear. The CDR3 sequence is 15 residues long. Trimming removed 5 bases at V and 1 base at J, with 12 bases between. The germline CDR1 and CDR2 sequences are SNHLY and FYNNEI. The CDR3 loop is CASSPVAGSNQPQHF. The CDR3, as DNA: TGTGCCAGCAGTCCGGTTGCTGGGAGCAATCAGCCCCAGCATTTT. Supplemented by reference TRBV2 and TRBJ1-5, the full variable domain reads EPEVTQTPSHQVTQMGQEVILRCVPISNHLYFYWYRQILGQKVEFLVSFYNNEISEKSEIFDDQFSVERPDGSNFTLKIRSTKLEDSAMYFCASSPVAGSNQPQHFGDGTRLSIL.

The chain couples TRBV24-1 to TRBJ2-3, with D possibly TRBD2 on 7 matching bases. The CDR3 sequence is 14 residues long. Germline values: CDR1 KGHDR, CDR2 SFDVKD. V was cut by 7 bases and J by 2 bases, with 12 bases left in between. CDR3 coding DNA: TGTGCCACCAGCAAGGGGGGGAACACAGATACGCAGTATTTT. As protein: CATSKGGNTDTQYF.

This chain joins TRBV6-5 and TRBJ1-1, with 8 bases identical to TRBD1. CDR3 size: 15 residues. The V gene end was trimmed by 6 bases and the J gene end by 1 base; junction bases not matched to a gene: 7. CDR1 and CDR2 from the germline V gene are MNHEY and SVGAGI. The chain's CDR3 is CASRIPGTGNTEAFF. For the CDR3, the DNA is TGTGCCAGCAGAATCCCCGGGACAGGGAACACTGAAGCTTTCTTT.

The V and J genes are TRBV2 and TRBJ1-1; 8 bases are shared with TRBD1. This CDR3 has 16 amino acids. Germline CDR1 reads SNHLY; CDR2 reads FYNNEI. The trim removed 0 bases at V and 1 base at J, leaving 4 bases unmatched. For the CDR3, the DNA is TGTGCCAGCAGTGAAGCGACTGGACAGGGGAACACTGAAGCTTTCTTT. Translation: CASSEATGQGNTEAFF.

The chain combines TRBV28 with TRBJ2-4; weak D call: TRBD2 (5 bases). This CDR3 spans 13 amino acids. CDR1 is MDHEN, CDR2 SYDVKM, per germline. Trimming took 2 bases from V and 7 from J, leaving 9 bases between them. The CDR3 here is CASSLEGWNIQYF. Written as DNA, the CDR3 is TGTGCCAGCAGTTTAGAGGGATGGAACATTCAGTACTTC.

J is TRBJ1-4 and V is TRBV27; D may be TRBD1 (6 bases). The CDR3 runs 17 residues. The germline gives CDR1 MNHEY, CDR2 SMNVEV (reference sequence). With 5 bases removed from V and 7 bases from J, the gap between germline ends came to 23 bases. The CDR3 sequence is CASSDFGGRRDLEKLFF. DNA for the CDR3: TGTGCCAGCAGTGACTTCGGGGGCAGGAGGGATCTTGAAAAACTGTTTTTT.

This sequence joins TRBV5-1 and TRBJ1-2; 10 nucleotides line up with TRBD1. This CDR3 region has 12 residues. Trimming cost V 8 bases and J 3 bases; bases outside gene matches: 1. Germline V gene sequence: CDR1 SGHRS, CDR2 YFSETQ. The CDR3 bases are TGCGCCAGTGGGACAGGGGACTATGGCTACACCTTC. It translates to CASGTGDYGYTF.

The chain has TRBV19 and TRBJ1-6, with D possibly TRBD1 on 6 matching bases. V was clipped by 0 bases and J by 0 bases, with 6 bases between them. CDR3 length equals 16 residues. Germline V CDR1 and CDR2: LNHDA, SQIVND (reference sequence). The DNA of the CDR3 is TGTGCCAGTAGTATAGAGGACAGCTCCTATAATTCACCCCTCCACTTT. Protein: CASSIEDSSYNSPLHF.

V gene TRBV25-1 combines with J gene TRBJ1-2; D gene ambiguous. Germline V gene lookup returns CDR1 MGHDK and CDR2 SYGVNS. V was pared by 2 bases and J by 3 bases, with 16 bases between. The CDR3 extends over 16 amino acids. DNA for the CDR3: TGTGCCAGCAGTGAAAGCCGGGCTGGATCCCACTATGGCTACACCTTC. It codes for CASSESRAGSHYGYTF.

This clone appeared a few times. The chain has TRBV3-1 (or the pseudogene TRBV3-2) and TRBJ2-3, with a tentative D call TRBD2 (6 bases). V was cut by 0 bases and J by 2 bases, with 12 bases left in between. The CDR3 has 16 residues. Germline V CDR1 and CDR2: LGHDT, YNNKEL (reference sequence). CDR3 nucleotide sequence: TGTGCCAGCAGCCAAGAATTGGCTAGCGTCACAGATACGCAGTATTTT. It yields the protein CASSQELASVTDTQYF.

V gene TRBV7-2 combines with J gene TRBJ2-3, with 7 bases aligning to TRBD1. The germline V gene encodes CDR1 SGHTA and CDR2 FQGNSA. This CDR3 contains 14 residues. J lost 2 bases, V lost 5 bases, and 4 bases had no gene match. CDR3 residues: CASSRGQTTDTQYF. The CDR3 coding sequence is TGTGCCAGCAGCCGGGGACAGACCACAGATACGCAGTATTTT.

This chain uses TRBV5-1 with TRBJ2-5, with TRBD2 matching over 8 bases. The CDR3 extends over 13 amino acids. Unmatched junction bases numbered 2, after V lost 3 bases and J lost 4 bases. The germline CDR1 and CDR2 sequences are SGHRS and YFSETQ. This chain's CDR3 is CASSYSGGETQYF. The CDR3 DNA sequence: TGCGCCAGCAGCTACAGCGGGGGAGAGACCCAGTACTTC.

The chain joins TRBV9 to TRBJ1-5, with no clear D. CDR1 and CDR2 from the germline V gene are SGDLS and YYNGEE. Trimming took 2 bases from V and 5 from J, leaving 11 bases between them. This CDR3 is built from 14 residues. CDR3 residues: CASSVGYGDQPQHF. The CDR3 coding sequence is TGTGCCAGCAGCGTTGGCTATGGGGATCAGCCCCAGCATTTT.

The genes are TRBV29-1 and TRBJ2-5; a possible D gene is TRBD2 (6 bases). V lost 1 base and J 4 bases, leaving 19 bases between the germline ends. Germline V lookup: CDR1 SQVTM, CDR2 ANQGSEA. The CDR3 has 16 residues. The CDR3, as DNA: TGCAGCGTTGAAGGACCGCAGGGAGGTTCCCCAGAGACCCAGTACTTC. Protein sequence: CSVEGPQGGSPETQYF.

The chain employs TRBV5-1 and TRBJ1-3, with D tentatively TRBD1 (6 bases). V lost 0 bases to trimming and J lost 1 base, with 8 bases between them. The CDR3 has 15 residues. From germline, CDR1 is SGHRS and CDR2 YFSETQ. This chain's CDR3 is CASSLVGTSGNTIYF. The CDR3 DNA reads TGCGCCAGCAGCTTGGTCGGGACATCTGGAAACACCATATATTTT.

The genes are TRBV16 and TRBJ2-4, with D unclear. CDR3 length: 16 amino acids. Germline loops: CDR1 KGHSY, CDR2 FQNENV. Trimming pared 4 bases from V and 0 bases from J, leaving 13 bases between. The CDR3 coding sequence is TGTGCCAGCAGCCCAATCGGGCAGCTAGCCAAAAACATTCAGTACTTC. Protein: CASSPIGQLAKNIQYF.

The chain is built from TRBV6-6 and TRBJ2-2; D possibly corresponds to TRBD2 (6 bases). CDR3 length: 14 residues. Deletions cut 6 bases from V and 1 base from J, with 9 bases between. Germline assignment: CDR1 MNHNY and CDR2 SVGAGI (reference sequence). The CDR3 sequence is CASRRGQNTGELFF. CDR3 in DNA: TGTGCCAGCAGGCGGGGCCAGAACACCGGGGAGCTGTTTTTT.